The present TCR beta chain was sequenced within a study of graft-versus-host responses after intestinal transplantation. Study background: Recipients were all induced with anti-thymocyte globulin, then given tacrolimus and steroids for about 3 years.

Measured with immunoSEQ multiplex PCR; TCRdb has only the in-frame clones, and not every one. This sample has tens of thousands of clones, with 90% to 95% found just once. Notes on this clone: Antigen: not known.

Per germline, CDR1 MNHNY and CDR2 SVGAGI (reference sequence). Trimming took off 6 bases at V and 2 bases at J, with 8 bases between the two ends. The CDR3 loop spans 12 amino acids. Specimen: unstimulated CD4+ T cells sorted from spleen or lymph node cells, collected before transplant. The V and J genes are TRBV6-6 and TRBJ2-7; weak D call: TRBD1 (6 bases). This clonotype originated in a human donor who was the organ donor for an intestinal transplant. For the CDR3, the DNA is TGTGCCAGCAGCAACAGGGCCTACGAGCAGTACTTC. This encodes CASSNRAYEQYF.